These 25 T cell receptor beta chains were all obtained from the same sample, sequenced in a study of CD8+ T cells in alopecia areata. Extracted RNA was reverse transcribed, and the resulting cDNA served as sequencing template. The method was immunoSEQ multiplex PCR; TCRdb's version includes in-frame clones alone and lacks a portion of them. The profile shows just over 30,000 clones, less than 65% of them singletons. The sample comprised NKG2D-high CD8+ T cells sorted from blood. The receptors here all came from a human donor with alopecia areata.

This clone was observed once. The chain's CDR3 is CASSPWTGVTGELFF. CDR3 nucleotide sequence: TGTGCCAGCAGCCCCTGGACAGGGGTCACCGGGGAGCTGTTTTTT. This chain connects TRBV4-2 to TRBJ2-2, with 9 bases identical to TRBD1. The CDR3 spans 15 residues. CDR1 and CDR2 (germline): LGHNA, YNFKEQ. The V and J ends lost 4 bases and 4 bases, in that order; junction bases with no gene match: 4.

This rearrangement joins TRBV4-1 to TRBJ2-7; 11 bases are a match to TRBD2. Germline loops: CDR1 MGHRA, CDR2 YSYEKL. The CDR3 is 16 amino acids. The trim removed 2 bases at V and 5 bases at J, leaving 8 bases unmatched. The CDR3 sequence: CASSQNSGRAKHEQYF. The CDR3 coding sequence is TGCGCCAGCAGCCAAAATAGCGGGAGGGCCAAGCACGAGCAGTACTTC.

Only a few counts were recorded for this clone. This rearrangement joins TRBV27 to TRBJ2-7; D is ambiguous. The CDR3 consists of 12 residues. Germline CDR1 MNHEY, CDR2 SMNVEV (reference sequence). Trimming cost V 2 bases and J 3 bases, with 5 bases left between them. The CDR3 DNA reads TGTGCCAGCAGTTTACGAGGCTACGAGCAGTACTTC. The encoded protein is CASSLRGYEQYF.

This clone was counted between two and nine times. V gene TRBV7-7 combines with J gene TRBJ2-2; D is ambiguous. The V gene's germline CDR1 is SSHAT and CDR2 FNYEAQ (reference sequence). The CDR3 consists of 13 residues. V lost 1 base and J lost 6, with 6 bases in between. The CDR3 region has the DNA TGTGCCAGCAGCTTAGAATATCCCGGGGAGCTGTTTTTT. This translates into CASSLEYPGELFF.

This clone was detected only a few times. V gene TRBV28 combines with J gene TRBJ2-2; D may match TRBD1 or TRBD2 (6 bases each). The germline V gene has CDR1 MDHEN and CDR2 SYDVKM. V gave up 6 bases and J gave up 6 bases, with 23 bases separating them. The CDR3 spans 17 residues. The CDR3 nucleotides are TGTGCCAGCAGAAAAGCGTGGGGGGCCGGAGACCCCGGGGAGCTGTTTTTT. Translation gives CASRKAWGAGDPGELFF.

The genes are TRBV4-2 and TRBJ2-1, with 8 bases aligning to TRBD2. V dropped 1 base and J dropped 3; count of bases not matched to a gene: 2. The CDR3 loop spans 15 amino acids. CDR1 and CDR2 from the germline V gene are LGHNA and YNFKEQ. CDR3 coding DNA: TGTGCCAGCAGCCAAGCGACTAGCGACTACAATGAGCAGTTCTTC. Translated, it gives CASSQATSDYNEQFF.

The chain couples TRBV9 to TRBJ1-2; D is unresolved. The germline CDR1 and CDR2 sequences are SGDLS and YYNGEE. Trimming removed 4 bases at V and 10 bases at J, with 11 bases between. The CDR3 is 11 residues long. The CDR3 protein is CASSTRRDYTF. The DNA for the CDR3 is TGTGCCAGCAGCACCAGAAGGGACTACACCTTC.

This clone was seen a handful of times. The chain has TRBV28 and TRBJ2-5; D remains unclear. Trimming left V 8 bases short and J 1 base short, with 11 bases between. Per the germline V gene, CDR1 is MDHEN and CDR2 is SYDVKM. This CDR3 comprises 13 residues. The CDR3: CASSDATQETQYF. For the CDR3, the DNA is TGTGCCAGCTCCGACGCCACCCAAGAGACCCAGTACTTC.

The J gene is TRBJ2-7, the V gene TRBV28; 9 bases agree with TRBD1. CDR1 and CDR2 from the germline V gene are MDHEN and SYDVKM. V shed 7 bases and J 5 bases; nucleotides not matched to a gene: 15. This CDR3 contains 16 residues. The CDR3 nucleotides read TGTGCCAGCACCCCGGAACCGGGACAGGGTCTCCACGAGCAGTACTTC. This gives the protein CASTPEPGQGLHEQYF.

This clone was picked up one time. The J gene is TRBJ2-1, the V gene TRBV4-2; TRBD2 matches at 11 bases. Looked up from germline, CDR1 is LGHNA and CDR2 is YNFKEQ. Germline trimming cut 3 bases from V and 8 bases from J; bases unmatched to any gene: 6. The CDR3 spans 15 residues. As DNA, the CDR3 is TGTGCCAGCAGCCACGCCCTAGCGGGAGGATATGAGCAGTTCTTC. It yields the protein CASSHALAGGYEQFF.

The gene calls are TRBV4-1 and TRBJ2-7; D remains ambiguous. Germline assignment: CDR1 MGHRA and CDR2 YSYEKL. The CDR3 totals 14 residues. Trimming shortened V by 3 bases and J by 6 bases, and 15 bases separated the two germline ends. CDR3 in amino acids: CASSQLHGLSEQYF. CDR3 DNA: TGCGCCAGCAGCCAGCTACACGGGCTTAGCGAGCAGTACTTC.

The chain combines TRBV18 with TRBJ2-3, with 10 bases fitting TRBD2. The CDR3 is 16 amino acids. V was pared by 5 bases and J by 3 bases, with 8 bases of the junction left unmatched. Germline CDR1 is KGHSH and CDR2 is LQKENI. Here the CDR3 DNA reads TGTGCCAGCTCATATCTTAGCGGGAGGCGTACAGATACGCAGTATTTT. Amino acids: CASSYLSGRRTDTQYF.

The CDR3 loop is CASSLSRSTDTQYF. The CDR3 nucleotides read TGTGCCAGCAGTTTATCCCGTAGCACAGATACGCAGTATTTT. The chain combines TRBV27 with TRBJ2-3, with D uncertain. Looked up from germline, CDR1 is MNHEY and CDR2 is SMNVEV (reference sequence). CDR3 length equals 14 residues. V was cut by 0 bases and J by 0 bases, with 4 bases left in between.

Here the CDR3 reads CASSEVGRNQETQYF. The DNA for the CDR3 is TGTGCCAGCAGTGAAGTGGGCAGAAATCAAGAGACCCAGTACTTC. The chain uses TRBV6-1 and TRBJ2-5; D is ambiguous. This CDR3 contains 15 residues. Germline V gene lookup returns CDR1 MNHNS and CDR2 SASEGT. V lost 1 base to trimming and J lost 2 bases, with 11 bases between them.

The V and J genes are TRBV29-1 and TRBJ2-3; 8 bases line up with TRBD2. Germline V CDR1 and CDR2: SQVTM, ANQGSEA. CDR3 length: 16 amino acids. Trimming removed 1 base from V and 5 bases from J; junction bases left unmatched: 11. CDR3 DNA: TGCAGCGTTGAAGGGGCACAAGCGGGGGTGGAAGATACGCAGTATTTT. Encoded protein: CSVEGAQAGVEDTQYF.

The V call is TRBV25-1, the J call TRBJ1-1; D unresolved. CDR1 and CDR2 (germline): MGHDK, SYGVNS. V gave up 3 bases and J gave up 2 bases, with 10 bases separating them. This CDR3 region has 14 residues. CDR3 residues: CASSDRVSNTEAFF. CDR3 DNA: TGTGCCAGCAGTGACCGGGTCTCCAACACTGAAGCTTTCTTT.

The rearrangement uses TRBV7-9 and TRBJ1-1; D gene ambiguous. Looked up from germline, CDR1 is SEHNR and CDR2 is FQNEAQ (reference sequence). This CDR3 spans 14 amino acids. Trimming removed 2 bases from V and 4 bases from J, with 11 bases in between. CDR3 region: CASSLLGWGTEAFF. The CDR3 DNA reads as TGTGCCAGCAGCTTACTCGGGTGGGGCACTGAAGCTTTCTTT.

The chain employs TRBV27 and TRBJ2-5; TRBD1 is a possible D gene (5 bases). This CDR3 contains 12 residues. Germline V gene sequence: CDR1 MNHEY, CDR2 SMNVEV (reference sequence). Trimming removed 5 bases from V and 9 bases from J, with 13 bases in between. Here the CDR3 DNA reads TGTGCCAGCAGTGCCCCGGTAGGGGCCCAGTACTTC. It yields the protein CASSAPVGAQYF.

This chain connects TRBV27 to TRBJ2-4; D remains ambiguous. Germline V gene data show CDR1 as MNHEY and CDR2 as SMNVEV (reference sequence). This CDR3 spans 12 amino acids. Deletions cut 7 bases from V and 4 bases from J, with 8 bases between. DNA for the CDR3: TGTGCCAGCATGGACGGGAAAAACATTCAGTACTTC. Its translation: CASMDGKNIQYF.

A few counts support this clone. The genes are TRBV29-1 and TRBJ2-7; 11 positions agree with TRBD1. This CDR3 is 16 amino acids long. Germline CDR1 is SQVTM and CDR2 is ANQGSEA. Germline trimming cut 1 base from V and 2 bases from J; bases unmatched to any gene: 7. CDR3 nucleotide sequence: TGCAGCGTTGAAGGAGGCGGGACAGGGGGGACCTACGAGCAGTACTTC. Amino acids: CSVEGGGTGGTYEQYF.

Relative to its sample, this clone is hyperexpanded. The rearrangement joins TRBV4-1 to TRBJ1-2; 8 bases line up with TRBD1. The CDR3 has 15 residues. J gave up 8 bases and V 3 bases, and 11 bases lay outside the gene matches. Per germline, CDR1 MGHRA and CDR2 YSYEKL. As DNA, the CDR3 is TGCGCCAGCAGCCAGTTGACCTGGACAGGGAAAGGCTACACCTTC. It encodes CASSQLTWTGKGYTF.

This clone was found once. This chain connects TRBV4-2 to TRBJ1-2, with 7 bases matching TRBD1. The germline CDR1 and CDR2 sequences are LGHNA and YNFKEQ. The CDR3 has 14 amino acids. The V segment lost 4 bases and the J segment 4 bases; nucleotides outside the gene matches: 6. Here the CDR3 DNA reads TGTGCCAGCAGCCCGAACCGGGACAGCTATGGCTACACCTTC. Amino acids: CASSPNRDSYGYTF.

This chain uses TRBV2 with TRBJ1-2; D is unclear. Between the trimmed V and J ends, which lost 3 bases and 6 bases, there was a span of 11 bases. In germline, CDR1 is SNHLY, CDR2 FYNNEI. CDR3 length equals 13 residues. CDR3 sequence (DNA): TGTGCCAGCAGTGATAGCGAATCGGATGGCTACACCTTC. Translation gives CASSDSESDGYTF.

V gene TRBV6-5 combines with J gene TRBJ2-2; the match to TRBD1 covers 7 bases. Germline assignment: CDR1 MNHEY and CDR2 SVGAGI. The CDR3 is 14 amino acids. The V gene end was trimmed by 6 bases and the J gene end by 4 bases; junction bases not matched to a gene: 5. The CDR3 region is CASSQWTGTGELFF. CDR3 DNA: TGTGCCAGCAGCCAATGGACAGGCACCGGGGAGCTGTTTTTT.

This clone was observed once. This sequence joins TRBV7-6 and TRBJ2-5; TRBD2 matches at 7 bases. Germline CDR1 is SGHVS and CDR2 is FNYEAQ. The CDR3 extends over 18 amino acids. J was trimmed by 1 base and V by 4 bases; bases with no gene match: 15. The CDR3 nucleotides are TGTGCCAGCAGCTCAAACCTCCTAGCGGAGGGTTTCCAAGAGACCCAGTACTTC. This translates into CASSSNLLAEGFQETQYF.